Each of the 14 T cell receptor beta chains below was sequenced from the same sample in a study of PD-1 blockade in classical Hodgkin lymphoma. Relapse after autologous stem cell transplantation occurred in every patient, and brentuximab vedotin exposure varied. Here immunoSEQ multiplex PCR was the method, and the copy in TCRdb shows in-frame clones only, minus some. This sample has some 14,000 clones; around 84% occur once, and the top ten carry approximately 4.5%. The sample consisted of peripheral blood mononuclear cells (PBMCs), taken at baseline. These receptors were taken from a human donor with classical Hodgkin lymphoma.

The genes are TRBV29-1 and TRBJ1-2; 7 bases match TRBD1. The CDR3 sequence is 13 residues long. Trimming removed 6 bases from V and 8 bases from J; junction bases left unmatched: 12. The germline V gene encodes CDR1 SQVTM and CDR2 ANQGSEA. The CDR3 sequence: CSVGDSTPRGYTF. The DNA of the CDR3 is TGCAGCGTGGGGGACAGCACCCCTCGGGGCTACACCTTC.

The J gene is TRBJ2-2, the V gene TRBV19; TRBD1 might be the D (6 bases). V shed 7 bases and J shed 4 bases, with 13 bases lying between them. The germline gives CDR1 LNHDA, CDR2 SQIVND (reference sequence). The CDR3 loop spans 14 amino acids. CDR3 residues: CASTPGQFTGELFF. The CDR3 region has the DNA TGTGCCAGTACCCCAGGACAGTTCACCGGGGAGCTGTTTTTT.

The chain links TRBV9 to TRBJ2-7, with TRBD2 matching over 14 bases. The germline gives CDR1 SGDLS, CDR2 YYNGEE. V was clipped by 3 bases and J by 3 bases; unmatched bases: 5. The CDR3 is made up of 16 amino acids. The CDR3 spells CASSGTSGRRIYEQYF. In nucleotides, the CDR3 is TGTGCCAGCAGCGGGACTAGCGGGAGGCGTATCTACGAGCAGTACTTC.

This clone was recorded only once. The gene calls are TRBV4-3 and TRBJ1-1; D not resolved. CDR3 length equals 15 residues. Looked up from germline, CDR1 is LGHNA and CDR2 is YSLEER. V shed 1 base and J shed 1 base, with 10 bases lying between them. Here the CDR3 reads CASSQGLDSNTEAFF. CDR3 coding DNA: TGCGCCAGCAGCCAAGGGCTGGATTCGAACACTGAAGCTTTCTTT.

This clone was recorded only once. V is TRBV25-1 and J is TRBJ2-7, with D tentatively TRBD1 or TRBD2 (5 bases each). Trimming took off 8 bases at V and 5 bases at J, with 13 bases between the two ends. CDR3 length: 12 amino acids. CDR1 MGHDK and CDR2 SYGVNS come from the germline V gene. The CDR3 DNA reads TGTGCCAGCCCGGGACCGCCCAACGAGCAGTACTTC. Its protein is CASPGPPNEQYF.

This chain links TRBV19 with TRBJ1-5; unclear D gene. CDR1 and CDR2 (germline): LNHDA, SQIVND (reference sequence). The CDR3 extends over 14 amino acids. Trimming left V 5 bases short and J 0 bases short, with 8 bases between. For the CDR3, the DNA is TGTGCCAGTAGTCCCGCCGTTAGCAATCAGCCCCAGCATTTT. It codes for CASSPAVSNQPQHF.

The chain links TRBV27 to TRBJ2-1, with D possibly TRBD2 on 5 matching bases. Germline V gene sequence: CDR1 MNHEY, CDR2 SMNVEV (reference sequence). The CDR3 covers 16 residues. The V gene lost 1 base and the J gene lost 7 bases, with 17 bases spanning the gap. The CDR3 DNA is TGTGCCAGCAGTTTATTAGGGTCAGAGGGCCCGAATGAGCAGTTCTTC. This gives the protein CASSLLGSEGPNEQFF.

V and J are TRBV4-1 and TRBJ2-1, with 7 bases fitting TRBD2. Germline V gives CDR1 MGHRA, CDR2 YSYEKL. The CDR3 totals 20 residues. Trimming cost V 4 bases and J 3 bases; bases outside gene matches: 21. This chain's CDR3 is CASSLGGVFESGAGYNEQFF. In nucleotides, the CDR3 is TGCGCCAGCAGCCTCGGCGGGGTGTTTGAAAGCGGGGCCGGCTACAATGAGCAGTTCTTC.

The V call is TRBV7-8, the J call TRBJ1-1, with D uncertain. Looked up from germline, CDR1 is SGHVS and CDR2 is FQNEAQ. Between the trimmed V and J ends, which lost 7 bases and 6 bases, there was a span of 21 bases. The CDR3 loop spans 15 amino acids. CDR3 sequence: CASMLGSRVEAEAFF. In DNA form, the CDR3 reads TGTGCCAGCATGCTGGGATCAAGGGTCGAGGCTGAAGCTTTCTTT.

The chain uses TRBV5-1 and TRBJ2-2; 7 positions agree with TRBD2. The V gene end was trimmed by 8 bases and the J gene end by 1 base; junction bases not matched to a gene: 8. CDR1 SGHRS and CDR2 YFSETQ come from the germline V gene. This CDR3 comprises 15 residues. In DNA, the CDR3 is TGCGCCAGTACTCTAGCGGAGGGGAACACCGGGGAGCTGTTTTTT. Translated, it gives CASTLAEGNTGELFF. Complete variable domain (other parts from reference TRBV5-1 and TRBJ2-2): KAGVTQTPRYLIKTRGQQVTLSCSPISGHRSVSWYQQTPGQGLQFLFEYFSETQRNKGNFPGRFSGRQFSNSRSEMNVSTLELGDSALYLCASTLAEGNTGELFFGEGSRLTVL.

The V gene is TRBV27, the J gene TRBJ1-1; 8 nucleotides line up with TRBD1. Germline V lookup: CDR1 MNHEY, CDR2 SMNVEV (reference sequence). The CDR3 is made up of 14 amino acids. After removal of 0 bases from V and 8 bases from J, the junction contained 5 bases not matched to a gene. CDR3 sequence: CASSLSWRQGEAFF. Here the CDR3 DNA reads TGTGCCAGCAGTTTATCTTGGCGACAGGGGGAAGCTTTCTTT.

This sequence joins TRBV27 and TRBJ2-1; D is unresolved. The germline V and J ends were trimmed by 6 bases and 6 bases, with 15 bases remaining between them. CDR1 and CDR2 from the germline V gene are MNHEY and SMNVEV (reference sequence). This CDR3 region has 14 residues. CDR3 nucleotide sequence: TGTGCCAGCAGAACGGCCATCCCCCTCAATGAGCAGTTCTTC. As protein: CASRTAIPLNEQFF.

This rearrangement joins TRBV4-2 to TRBJ2-1; no definite D call. Trimming left V 2 bases short and J 0 bases short, with 14 bases between. CDR3 length: 17 residues. Germline V gives CDR1 LGHNA, CDR2 YNFKEQ. CDR3 nucleotides: TGTGCCAGCAGCCAATCAAAGGGCGGTTACTCCTACAATGAGCAGTTCTTC. This sequence encodes CASSQSKGGYSYNEQFF.

This clone was seen a handful of times. V and J are TRBV14 and TRBJ2-7; D is ambiguous. The CDR3 contains 15 residues. Germline CDR1 SGHDN, CDR2 FVKESK. The V end lost 3 bases, the J end lost 1 base, and 13 bases lay between the germline ends. The DNA of the CDR3 is TGTGCCAGCAGCCACTCACGAATGGATTCCTACGAGCAGTACTTC. Its translation: CASSHSRMDSYEQYF. The variable domain in full, completed from reference TRBV14 and TRBJ2-7, reads EAGVTQFPSHSVIEKGQTVTLRCDPISGHDNLYWYRRVMGKEIKFLLHFVKESKQDESGMPNNRFLAERTGGTYSTLKVQPAELEDSGVYFCASSHSRMDSYEQYFGPGTRLTVT.